This T cell receptor (beta chain) was captured in a study of blood T cell repertoires in COVID-19. As for the study in general: COVID-19 samples collected from the United States, Italy and Spain covered acute and convalescent phases. Sample material is recorded as cDNA or gDNA derived from T cells, B-cell-depleted T cells, or PBMCs.

In the study's own analysis: Quantification of nucleated cells was approximated via reference gene primer amplification. Profiled with immunoSEQ multiplex PCR; TCRdb holds only in-frame clones, not every one. That table furnishes V, J and clone size, whereas the DNA furnished D and trimming. The top ten hold 4% to 6% of the sample, which has roughly 100,000 clones, 85% to 90% seen once. CDR1 is SGHRS and CDR2 is YFSETQ in the germline V gene. Unmatched junction bases numbered 6, after V lost 4 bases and J lost 9 bases. The CDR3 contains 14 residues. The receptor's source is a human donor in a cohort sampled during active COVID-19. J is TRBJ1-6 and V is TRBV5-1; 8 bases match TRBD1. The sample comprised peripheral blood. The CDR3 region has the DNA TGCGCCAGCAGCCAGGGACAGGTCGCTTCACCCCTCCACTTT. Protein sequence: CASSQGQVASPLHF.